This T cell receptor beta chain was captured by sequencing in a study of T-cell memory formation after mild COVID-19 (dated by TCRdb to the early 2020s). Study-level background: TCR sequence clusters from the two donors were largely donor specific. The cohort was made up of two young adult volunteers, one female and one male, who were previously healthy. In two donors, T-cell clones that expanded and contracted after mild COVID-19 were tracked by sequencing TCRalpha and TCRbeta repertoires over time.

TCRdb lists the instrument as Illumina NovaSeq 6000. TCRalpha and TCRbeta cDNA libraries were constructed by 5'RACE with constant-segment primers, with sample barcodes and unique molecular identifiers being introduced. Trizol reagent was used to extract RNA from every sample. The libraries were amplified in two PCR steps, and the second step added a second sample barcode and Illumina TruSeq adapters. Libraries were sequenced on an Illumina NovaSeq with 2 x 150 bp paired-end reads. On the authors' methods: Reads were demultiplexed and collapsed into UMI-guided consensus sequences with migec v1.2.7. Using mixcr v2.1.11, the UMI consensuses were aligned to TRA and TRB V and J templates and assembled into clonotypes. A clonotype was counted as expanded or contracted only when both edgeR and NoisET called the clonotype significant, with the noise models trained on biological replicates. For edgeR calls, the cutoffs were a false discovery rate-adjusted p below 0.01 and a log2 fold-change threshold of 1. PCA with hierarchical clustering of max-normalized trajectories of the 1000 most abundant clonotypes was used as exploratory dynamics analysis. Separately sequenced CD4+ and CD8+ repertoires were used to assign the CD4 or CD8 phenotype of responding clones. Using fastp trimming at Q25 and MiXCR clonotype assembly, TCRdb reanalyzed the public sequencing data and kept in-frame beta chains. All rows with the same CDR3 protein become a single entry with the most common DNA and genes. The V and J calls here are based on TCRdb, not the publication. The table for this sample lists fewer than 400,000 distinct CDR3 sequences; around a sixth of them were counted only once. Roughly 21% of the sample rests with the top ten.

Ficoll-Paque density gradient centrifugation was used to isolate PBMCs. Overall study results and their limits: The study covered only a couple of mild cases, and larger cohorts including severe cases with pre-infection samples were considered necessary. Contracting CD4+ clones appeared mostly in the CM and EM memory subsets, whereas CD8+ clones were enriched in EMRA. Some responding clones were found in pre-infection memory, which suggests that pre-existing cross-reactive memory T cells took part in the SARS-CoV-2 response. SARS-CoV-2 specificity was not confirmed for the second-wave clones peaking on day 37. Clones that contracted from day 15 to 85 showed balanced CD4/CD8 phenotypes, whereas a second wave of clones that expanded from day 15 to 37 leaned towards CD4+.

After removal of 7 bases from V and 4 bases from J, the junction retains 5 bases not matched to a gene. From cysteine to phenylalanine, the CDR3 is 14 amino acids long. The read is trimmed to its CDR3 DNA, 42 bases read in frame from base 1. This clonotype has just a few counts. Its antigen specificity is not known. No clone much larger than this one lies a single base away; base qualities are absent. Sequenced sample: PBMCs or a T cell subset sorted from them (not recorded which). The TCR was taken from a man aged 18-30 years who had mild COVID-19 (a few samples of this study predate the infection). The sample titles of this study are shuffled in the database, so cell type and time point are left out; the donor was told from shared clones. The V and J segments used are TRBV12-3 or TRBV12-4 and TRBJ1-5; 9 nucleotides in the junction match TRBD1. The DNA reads TGTGCCAGCAAAGGGACAGGGAGGAATCAGCCCCAGCATTTT. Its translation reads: CASKGTGRNQPQHF.